This T cell receptor (beta chain) comes out of a study of T cells after somatic rescue of genetic block. Using immunoSEQ multiplex PCR, the repertoire was profiled, and TCRdb retains in-frame clones only, with some absent. The data show 70,000 to 95,000 clones, approximately 90% seen once. The CDR3 has 17 residues. From germline, CDR1 is SGHRS and CDR2 YFSETQ. V was trimmed by 0 bases and J by 5 bases, leaving 18 bases between them. Sequenced material: peripheral blood mononuclear cells (PBMCs). This TCR was recovered from a woman aged 18 to 35. The rearrangement links TRBV5-1 to TRBJ2-1, with D possibly being TRBD2 (5 bases). This CDR3 reads CASSLERPLPRNNEQFF. As DNA, the CDR3 is TGCGCCAGCAGCTTGGAGCGGCCTCTACCCCGAAACAATGAGCAGTTCTTC.